The 32 T cell receptor beta chains given below trace back to one sample, sequenced in a study of blood T cell repertoires in COVID-19. Libraries were prepared by immunoSEQ multiplex PCR; TCRdb keeps only in-frame clonotypes and omits some of them. Here the sample spans under 200,000 clones, 80% to 90% being singletons. Input material: peripheral blood. The receptor source for this set is a man between 60 and 70 years old with acute or convalescent COVID-19.

The rearrangement joins TRBV28 to TRBJ1-2; possible D gene TRBD1, 6 bases. The CDR3 runs to 15 residues. Germline CDR1 is MDHEN and CDR2 is SYDVKM. V lost 9 bases to trimming and J lost 1 base, with 18 bases between them. CDR3 bases: TGTGCCAGGAGGGGGAAGGGCCCACTTAACTATGGCTACACCTTC. It translates to CARRGKGPLNYGYTF.

The chain recombines TRBV21-1 with TRBJ2-5; the table's D call, TRBD2, was not checked against the DNA. TRBV21-1 represents a pseudogene. The CDR3 has 13 residues. CDR3 in amino acids: CASSKGLALPQYF. The CDR3 bases are TGTGCCAGCAGCAAAGGTCTAGCTCTCCCCCAGTACTTC.

This clone appeared a single time. The rearrangement joins TRBV28 to TRBJ1-2; D remains unclear. The CDR3 extends over 15 amino acids. V was cut by 5 bases and J by 0 bases, with 13 bases left in between. The germline V gene has CDR1 MDHEN and CDR2 SYDVKM. CDR3 in amino acids: CASSPHRESNYGYTF. The CDR3 bases are TGTGCCAGCAGTCCCCATCGGGAGTCTAACTATGGCTACACCTTC.

The rearrangement joins TRBV5-1 to TRBJ1-3, with D possibly being TRBD1 (6 bases). Trimming shortened V by 0 bases and J by 4 bases, and 14 bases separated the two germline ends. Germline V CDR1 and CDR2: SGHRS, YFSETQ. CDR3 size: 16 residues. CDR3 amino acids: CASSLEGGLHGNTIYF. The CDR3 DNA reads as TGCGCCAGCAGCTTGGAAGGGGGACTACACGGAAACACCATATATTTT.

The chain combines TRBV4-1 with TRBJ2-3; 8 nucleotides agree with TRBD2. Germline V lookup: CDR1 MGHRA, CDR2 YSYEKL. The CDR3 runs 15 residues. V was pared by 8 bases and J by 4 bases, with 11 bases of the junction left unmatched. As DNA, the CDR3 is TGCGCCAGCCTGGGGACGGGAGGGCCCGCAGATACGCAGTATTTT. The encoded protein is CASLGTGGPADTQYF.

This clone was recorded only once. The chain links TRBV5-1 to TRBJ2-3, with 7 bases identical to TRBD2. This CDR3 spans 16 amino acids. Germline V CDR1 and CDR2: SGHRS, YFSETQ. The ends lost 3 bases at V and 1 base at J; junction bases unmatched: 8. CDR3 DNA: TGCGCCAGCAGCTCTACGGGGGGTGGAGGCACAGATACGCAGTATTTT. Translation gives CASSSTGGGGTDTQYF.

V is TRBV27 and J is TRBJ2-1; maybe TRBD1 (6 bases). The germline gives CDR1 MNHEY, CDR2 SMNVEV (reference sequence). The V gene lost 2 bases and the J gene lost 14 bases, with 13 bases spanning the gap. This CDR3 has 12 residues. The CDR3: CASSLGWGQKFF. The CDR3 DNA reads as TGTGCCAGCAGTTTAGGGTGGGGACAAAAGTTCTTC.

The V call is TRBV28, the J call TRBJ1-5; 7 bases match TRBD1. CDR3 length equals 16 residues. The J segment lost 7 bases and the V segment lost 4 bases, leaving 13 bases of the junction unmatched. Germline V lookup: CDR1 MDHEN, CDR2 SYDVKM. This CDR3 reads CASSYLTTGFNQPQHF. The CDR3, as DNA: TGTGCCAGCAGTTACCTTACGACAGGGTTTAACCAGCCCCAGCATTTT.

The chain employs TRBV7-2 and TRBJ2-7; 7 bases are shared with TRBD1. The CDR3 sequence is 14 residues long. J was trimmed by 0 bases and V by 4 bases; bases with no gene match: 3. Germline V gene lookup returns CDR1 SGHTA and CDR2 FQGNSA. The DNA for the CDR3 is TGTGCCAGCAGCTCGACAGGGAGCTCCTACGAGCAGTACTTC. Its protein is CASSSTGSSYEQYF.

CDR3 DNA sequence: TGTGCCAGCAGCTTACGTCATGGTGGCTCCGGGGAGCTGTTTTTT. Encoded protein: CASSLRHGGSGELFF. V is TRBV7-3 and J is TRBJ2-2, with D unresolved. The CDR3 covers 15 residues. The V and J ends lost 2 bases and 6 bases respectively, with 13 bases between them. Germline CDR1 is SGHTA and CDR2 is FQGTGA. Complete variable domain (other parts from reference TRBV7-3 and TRBJ2-2): GAGVSQTPSNKVTEKGKYVELRCDPISGHTALYWYRQSLGQGPEFLIYFQGTGAADDSGLPNDRFFAVRPEGSVSTLKIQRTERGDSAVYLCASSLRHGGSGELFFGEGSRLTVL.

The chain links TRBV10-2 to TRBJ2-1, with D perhaps matching TRBD2 (6 bases). The germline V and J ends were trimmed by 2 bases and 4 bases, with 12 bases remaining between them. Germline CDR1 WSHSY, CDR2 SAAADI. The CDR3 totals 15 residues. CDR3 in amino acids: CASSERGGSYNEQFF. In DNA, the CDR3 is TGCGCCAGCAGTGAGAGAGGAGGGAGTTACAATGAGCAGTTCTTC.

The V and J genes are TRBV6-6 and TRBJ2-7, with 8 bases lining up with TRBD2. J was trimmed by 2 bases and V by 4 bases; bases with no gene match: 4. This CDR3 has 14 residues. Looked up from germline, CDR1 is MNHNY and CDR2 is SVGAGI (reference sequence). The CDR3 spells CASSSTSVTYEQYF. The CDR3 nucleotides read TGTGCCAGCAGTTCGACTAGCGTCACCTACGAGCAGTACTTC.

The V gene is TRBV29-1, the J gene TRBJ2-7; perhaps TRBD1 as D (6 bases). The CDR3 has 11 residues. Germline V gene lookup returns CDR1 SQVTM and CDR2 ANQGSEA. As DNA, the CDR3 is TGCGGTCCAGGGGAGACTAACGAGCAGTACTTC. Protein product: CGPGETNEQYF.

The chain uses TRBV15 and TRBJ2-2; D may be TRBD2 (6 bases). Trimming took 0 bases from V and 7 from J, leaving 18 bases between them. Germline V CDR1 and CDR2: LNHNV, YYDKDF (reference sequence). This CDR3 contains 17 residues. The CDR3 nucleotides are TGTGCCACCAGCAGAGATCTCGGCGGAGGGGTGGGCGGGGAGCTGTTTTTT. Its translation: CATSRDLGGGVGGELFF.

This chain uses TRBV30 with TRBJ2-3, with 15 nucleotides matching TRBD2. CDR3 size: 13 residues. Per the germline V gene, CDR1 is GTSNPN and CDR2 is SVGIG (reference sequence). J lost 6 bases, V lost 7 bases, and 2 bases had no gene match. This CDR3 reads CAYGLAGGDTQYF. As DNA, the CDR3 is TGTGCCTACGGACTAGCGGGGGGGGATACGCAGTATTTT.

The CDR3 loop reads CASSVRSGRAAQETQYF. For the CDR3, the DNA is TGTGCCAGTAGTGTACGAAGCGGGAGGGCCGCCCAAGAGACCCAGTACTTC. This chain connects TRBV19 to TRBJ2-5, with 10 bases lining up with TRBD2. Germline trimming cut 5 bases from V and 1 base from J; bases unmatched to any gene: 10. From germline, CDR1 is LNHDA and CDR2 SQIVND (reference sequence). The CDR3 loop spans 17 amino acids.

This clone was seen a few times. This chain connects TRBV2 to TRBJ1-1; D perhaps matches TRBD1 (5 bases). V was clipped by 4 bases and J by 4 bases, with 10 bases between them. Germline CDR1 is SNHLY and CDR2 is FYNNEI. The CDR3 runs to 13 residues. Here the CDR3 DNA reads TGTGCCAGCAGTGGGGGGAGGGGCACTGAAGCTTTCTTT. This codes for CASSGGRGTEAFF.

The V gene is TRBV18, the J gene TRBJ2-7; no definite D call. Germline V gives CDR1 KGHSH, CDR2 LQKENI. Trimming took 2 bases from V and 6 from J, leaving 11 bases between them. This CDR3 has 13 amino acids. CDR3 amino acids: CASSPGRHREQYF. Written as DNA, the CDR3 is TGTGCCAGCTCACCAGGGCGACACCGCGAGCAGTACTTC.

The V call is TRBV30, the J call TRBJ1-1; D possibly corresponds to TRBD1 (6 bases). Trimming shortened V by 2 bases and J by 5 bases, and 15 bases separated the two germline ends. Germline CDR1 GTSNPN, CDR2 SVGIG (reference sequence). The CDR3 length is 14 residues. Here the CDR3 reads CAWSTTGPRTEAFF. The DNA of the CDR3 is TGTGCCTGGAGTACGACAGGACCGAGGACTGAAGCTTTCTTT.

V is TRBV28 and J is TRBJ1-1; D not certain. CDR1 MDHEN and CDR2 SYDVKM come from the germline V gene. The CDR3 sequence is 12 residues long. The CDR3 region is CVVKQPNTEAFF. CDR3 in DNA: TGTGTTGTAAAACAGCCCAACACTGAAGCTTTCTTT.

This clone showed up just once. The chain joins TRBV27 to TRBJ1-5; unclear D gene. This CDR3 has 14 amino acids. From germline, CDR1 is MNHEY and CDR2 SMNVEV (reference sequence). Trimming pared 1 base from V and 6 bases from J, leaving 10 bases between. The CDR3 coding sequence is TGTGCCAGCAGTTTATGGGGAGTCGGTCAGCCCCAGCATTTT. Its translation: CASSLWGVGQPQHF.

The rearrangement uses TRBV6-4 and TRBJ1-2; D not resolved. With 6 bases removed from V and 8 bases from J, the gap between germline ends came to 10 bases. From germline, CDR1 is MRHNA and CDR2 SNTAGT. The CDR3 is 11 amino acids. The CDR3 DNA follows: TGTGCCAGCAGGATTGGAGAAGGCTACACCTTC. Residues: CASRIGEGYTF.

V gene TRBV7-8 combines with J gene TRBJ2-1; TRBD2 matches 10 bases. This CDR3 has 15 amino acids. Losses at the gene ends were 3 bases for V and 10 bases for J; bases not matched to a gene: 9. Germline V gene data show CDR1 as SGHVS and CDR2 as FQNEAQ. This CDR3 reads CASSFWTSGRGEQFF. The CDR3 bases are TGTGCCAGCAGCTTCTGGACTAGCGGTCGGGGCGAGCAGTTCTTC.

The chain recombines TRBV7-9 with TRBJ2-7; TRBD1 is a possible D gene (5 bases). The CDR3 has 16 residues. Trimming shortened V by 1 base and J by 4 bases, and 17 bases separated the two germline ends. Per the germline V gene, CDR1 is SEHNR and CDR2 is FQNEAQ (reference sequence). Here the CDR3 reads CASSLGDSQGLYEQYF. The CDR3 DNA reads TGTGCCAGCAGCTTAGGGGATTCGCAGGGTTTGTACGAGCAGTACTTC.

The V and J genes are TRBV2 and TRBJ1-4; 7 bases line up with TRBD1. The CDR3 consists of 14 residues. CDR1 and CDR2 (germline): SNHLY, FYNNEI. V trimming: 8 bases; J trimming: 2 bases; junction bases outside the gene matches: 5. The CDR3 DNA reads as TGTGCCAGCTCCATACAGGGGACTAATGAAAAACTGTTTTTT. Its protein is CASSIQGTNEKLFF.

The CDR3 bases are TGTGCCAGTGGGCGACTAGCGGGAGGGCCCTACGAGCAGTACTTC. As protein: CASGRLAGGPYEQYF. The chain uses TRBV19 and TRBJ2-7; TRBD2 matches at 14 bases. The J segment lost 2 bases and the V segment lost 8 bases, leaving 5 bases of the junction unmatched. Germline assignment: CDR1 LNHDA and CDR2 SQIVND (reference sequence). The CDR3 has 15 residues.

V usage is TRBV19 and J usage is TRBJ1-1; D perhaps matches TRBD1 (5 bases). V was pared by 6 bases and J by 0 bases, with 17 bases between. The CDR3 contains 16 residues. Germline lookup yields CDR1 LNHDA and CDR2 SQIVND (reference sequence). CDR3 in amino acids: CASRPGSGTLNTEAFF. CDR3 bases: TGTGCCAGTAGGCCGGGGTCAGGGACTCTGAACACTGAAGCTTTCTTT.

Here the CDR3 DNA reads TGTGCCAGCAGTTTATCAGACAATGAGCAGTTCTTC. Amino acids: CASSLSDNEQFF. The rearrangement links TRBV12-3 or TRBV12-4 to TRBJ2-1; no reliable D call. Trimming took off 2 bases at V and 5 bases at J, with 4 bases between the two ends. The CDR3 sequence is 12 residues long.

As to this clone: Relative to the germline gene, one junction end is altered; a read error may explain this. This chain links TRBV3-1 (or the pseudogene TRBV3-2) with TRBJ2-7; 7 bases line up with TRBD2. CDR1 is LGHDT and CDR2 is YNNKEL in the germline V gene (reference sequence). CDR3 length: 13 amino acids. The CDR3: CASSQSGGGYGSF. DNA of the CDR3: TGTGCCAGCAGCCAATCGGGGGGAGGATACGGAAGCTTC.

The genes are TRBV12-3 or TRBV12-4 and TRBJ2-1, with TRBD2 as a possible D gene (5 bases). This CDR3 region has 12 residues. V was cut by 6 bases and J by 12 bases, with 15 bases left in between. The CDR3 is CASSLPGDRQFF. The CDR3 coding sequence is TGTGCCAGCAGCCTCCCCGGGGATCGGCAGTTCTTC.

The rearrangement links TRBV6-5 to TRBJ1-6; the D is unclear. With 6 bases removed from V and 17 bases from J, the gap between germline ends came to 23 bases. CDR1 and CDR2 from the germline V gene are MNHEY and SVGAGI. The CDR3 loop spans 14 amino acids. CDR3 sequence: CASRDTGNSQAIHF. The CDR3 nucleotides read TGTGCCAGCAGGGATACGGGGAACAGCCAGGCCATCCACTTT.

The J gene is TRBJ2-1, the V gene TRBV19; D gene ambiguous. V was clipped by 2 bases and J by 8 bases, with 16 bases between them. Germline lookup yields CDR1 LNHDA and CDR2 SQIVND (reference sequence). This CDR3 is 15 amino acids long. The CDR3, as DNA: TGTGCCAGTAGTATATACTCCCCCCGAGGCGATGAGCAGTTCTTC. This encodes CASSIYSPRGDEQFF.